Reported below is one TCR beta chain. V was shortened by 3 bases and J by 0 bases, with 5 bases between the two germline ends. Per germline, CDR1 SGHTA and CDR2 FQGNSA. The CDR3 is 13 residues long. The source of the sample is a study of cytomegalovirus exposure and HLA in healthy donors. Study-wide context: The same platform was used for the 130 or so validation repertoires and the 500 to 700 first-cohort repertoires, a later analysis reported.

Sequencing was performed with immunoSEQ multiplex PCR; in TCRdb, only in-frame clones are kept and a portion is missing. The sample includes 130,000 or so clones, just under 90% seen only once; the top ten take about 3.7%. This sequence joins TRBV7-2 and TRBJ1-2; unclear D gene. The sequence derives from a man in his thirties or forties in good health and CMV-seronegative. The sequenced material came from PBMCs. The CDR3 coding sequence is TGTGCCAGCAGCTTCGGGACTAACTATGGCTACACCTTC. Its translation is CASSFGTNYGYTF.